The 18 T cell receptor beta chains listed next were all sequenced from one sample in a study of response to subunit inactivated influenza vaccine. Each CDR3 protein gets one entry after TCRdb re-called the RT-PCR reads with MiXCR. The data contain over 150,000 distinct CDR3 sequences, about 10% of them singletons. The sequences come from CD8+ T cells sorted from PBMCs, collected less than 30 months after vaccination. These receptors came from a man between 45 and 75 years old who received an inactivated influenza vaccine.

This clonotype turned up a few times. J is TRBJ2-7 and V is TRBV9; TRBD2 aligns across 7 bases. Germline V gives CDR1 SGDLS, CDR2 YYNGEE. J lost 2 bases, V lost 0 bases, and 5 bases had no gene match. CDR3 length equals 15 residues. CDR3 region: CASSVGASGAYEQYF. The CDR3 DNA sequence: TGTGCCAGCAGCGTAGGGGCTAGCGGAGCCTACGAGCAGTACTTC.

This clonotype was picked up a small number of times. The rearrangement links TRBV6-2 or TRBV6-3 to TRBJ2-5; perhaps TRBD2 as D (7 bases). CDR1 is MNHEY and CDR2 is SVGEGT in the germline V gene. The ends were cut back, 1 base at V and 1 base at J, with 10 bases in the middle. This CDR3 is built from 15 residues. The CDR3 sequence is CASSYLGGGQETQYF. CDR3 sequence (DNA): TGTGCCAGCAGTTACTTAGGGGGGGGCCAAGAGACCCAGTACTTC.

The J gene is TRBJ2-5, the V gene TRBV7-9, with 10 bases lining up with TRBD1. Germline CDR1 is SEHNR and CDR2 is FQNEAQ (reference sequence). V gave up 3 bases and J gave up 4 bases; unmatched junction bases: 11. This CDR3 has 17 amino acids. The CDR3 here is CASSFPSLDRGAETQYF. CDR3 coding DNA: TGTGCCAGCAGCTTCCCGTCTCTGGACAGGGGGGCAGAGACCCAGTACTTC. The full variable domain, completed using reference TRBV7-9 and TRBJ2-5, is DTGVSQNPRHKITKRGQNVTFRCDPISEHNRLYWYRQTLGQGPEFLTYFQNEAQLEKSRLLSDRFSAERPKGSFSTLEIQRTEQGDSAMYLCASSFPSLDRGAETQYFGPGTRLLVL.

In this sample, this clonotype turned up many times. V usage is TRBV12-3 or TRBV12-4 and J usage is TRBJ2-1; 9 bases line up with TRBD1. This CDR3 is built from 16 residues. The junction had 7 bases not matched to a gene; V was cut back by 4 bases and J by 3 bases. The CDR3 spells CASSYSGTGFYNEQFF. The CDR3, as DNA: TGTGCCAGCAGTTACTCCGGGACAGGGTTCTACAATGAGCAGTTCTTC.

The J gene is TRBJ2-1, the V gene TRBV28; D is ambiguous. V was trimmed by 3 bases and J by 0 bases, leaving 12 bases between them. This CDR3 has 16 amino acids. CDR1 is MDHEN and CDR2 is SYDVKM in the germline V gene. The CDR3 region has the DNA TGTGCCAGCAGTTTCACAACGGAACCCTCCTACAATGAGCAGTTCTTC. It encodes CASSFTTEPSYNEQFF.

A few counts support this clonotype. The rearrangement links TRBV7-2 to TRBJ2-3; D unresolved. Germline values: CDR1 SGHTA, CDR2 FQGNSA. V lost 2 bases and J lost 0, with 9 bases in between. The CDR3 runs to 15 residues. CDR3 amino acids: CASSLNAGSTDTQYF. CDR3 coding DNA: TGTGCCAGCAGCTTAAATGCTGGGAGCACAGATACGCAGTATTTT.

This clonotype was detected only a few times. V gene TRBV20-1 combines with J gene TRBJ2-1, with D perhaps TRBD1 or TRBD2 (6 bases each). Germline V lookup: CDR1 DFQATT, CDR2 SNEGSKA (reference sequence). The CDR3 has 13 residues. The V gene lost 7 bases and the J gene lost 2 bases, with 12 bases spanning the gap. CDR3 DNA: TGCAGTGGATTCGGGGGCCCCTACAATGAGCAGTTCTTC. The encoded protein is CSGFGGPYNEQFF.

This rearrangement joins TRBV5-6 to TRBJ1-1; D is unclear. The CDR3 has 14 amino acids. The ends were cut back, 0 bases at V and 1 base at J, with 7 bases in the middle. The germline V gene encodes CDR1 SGHDT and CDR2 YYEEEE. The CDR3 loop is CASSLAWGNTEAFF. The CDR3, as DNA: TGTGCCAGCAGCTTGGCATGGGGGAACACTGAAGCTTTCTTT.

A word on this clonotype: A much larger clone is a single base away; this may be a read error. The chain recombines TRBV29-1 with TRBJ2-1; TRBD2 agrees at 8 bases. This CDR3 contains 14 residues. Germline lookup yields CDR1 SQVTM and CDR2 ANQGSEA. The CDR3 sequence is CSVPVSGTYDEQFF. The CDR3 nucleotides are TGCAGCGTGCCGGTTAGCGGGACCTACGATGAGCAGTTCTTC.

This clonotype was seen many times. The rearrangement uses TRBV12-3 or TRBV12-4 and TRBJ2-2; 7 bases align to TRBD1. V was clipped by 6 bases and J by 4 bases; unmatched bases: 5. This CDR3 is built from 14 residues. CDR3 sequence: CASSGDRATGELFF. CDR3 DNA: TGTGCCAGCAGCGGAGACAGGGCCACCGGGGAGCTGTTTTTT.

This chain links TRBV3-1 with TRBJ2-1; TRBD2 matches at 11 bases. CDR1 and CDR2 from the germline V gene are LGHDT and YNNKEL (reference sequence). The CDR3 has 15 residues. The J segment lost 7 bases and the V segment lost 3 bases, leaving 5 bases of the junction unmatched. CDR3 amino acids: CASSQGTSGQNEQFF. Here the CDR3 DNA reads TGTGCCAGCAGCCAGGGGACTAGCGGACAGAATGAGCAGTTCTTC.

This clonotype was seen a few times. As DNA, the CDR3 is TGTGCCAGCAGCGTATTATGGGGGGGCACAGATACGCAGTATTTT. As protein: CASSVLWGGTDTQYF. The V and J genes are TRBV9 and TRBJ2-3; tentatively, D is TRBD2 (6 bases). The germline gives CDR1 SGDLS, CDR2 YYNGEE. Trimming stripped 1 base from V and 1 base from J, with 10 bases between. The CDR3 sequence is 15 residues long.

The table lists this clonotype with many counts. The chain recombines TRBV10-3 with TRBJ2-1; 12 positions match TRBD2. Germline-derived CDR1 and CDR2 are ENHRY and SYGVKD. The V segment lost 6 bases and the J segment 3 bases; nucleotides outside the gene matches: 3. The CDR3 is 15 amino acids. CDR3 nucleotides: TGTGCCATCAGAAGACTAGCGGGGGACTACAATGAGCAGTTCTTC. Protein product: CAIRRLAGDYNEQFF.

In this sample, this clonotype turned up a few times. This sequence joins TRBV29-1 and TRBJ2-1; D is uncertain. The CDR3 length is 11 residues. The germline V and J ends were trimmed by 4 bases and 6 bases, with 7 bases remaining between them. In germline, CDR1 is SQVTM, CDR2 ANQGSEA. CDR3 coding DNA: TGCAGCGTTGGAGGCCCCAATGAGCAGTTCTTC. It translates to CSVGGPNEQFF.

J is TRBJ2-2 and V is TRBV4-2, with 10 nucleotides matching TRBD1. The CDR3 is made up of 17 amino acids. CDR1 is LGHNA and CDR2 is YNFKEQ in the germline V gene. V dropped 1 base and J dropped 3; count of bases not matched to a gene: 5. The CDR3 sequence is CASSQAIGQGDTGELFF. Here the CDR3 DNA reads TGTGCCAGCAGCCAAGCCATCGGACAGGGGGACACCGGGGAGCTGTTTTTT.

This clonotype has ten or more counts. The chain recombines TRBV12-3 or TRBV12-4 with TRBJ2-2; D tentatively reads TRBD1 or TRBD2 (5 bases each). This CDR3 is built from 15 residues. V lost 6 bases, J lost 0 bases, and 11 bases lay in between. CDR3 bases: TGTGCCAGCAGGAGGGTAGGGGCGAACACCGGGGAGCTGTTTTTT. Residues: CASRRVGANTGELFF.

This chain connects TRBV6-2 or TRBV6-3 to TRBJ2-7; D may correspond to TRBD1 or TRBD2 (5 bases each). The length of the CDR3 is 13 residues. Trimming shortened V by 2 bases and J by 7 bases, and 12 bases separated the two germline ends. From germline, CDR1 is MNHEY and CDR2 SVGEGT. Written as DNA, the CDR3 is TGTGCCAGCAGTTACGGGGGTCCGGCGGAGCAGTACTTC. It codes for CASSYGGPAEQYF.

This clonotype was detected many times. The CDR3 sequence: CASSFVGGLGYTF. The DNA of the CDR3 is TGTGCCAGCAGTTTTGTCGGGGGGCTTGGCTACACCTTC. The chain is built from TRBV12-3 or TRBV12-4 and TRBJ1-2; tentatively, D is TRBD1 (6 bases). The CDR3 is 13 amino acids. The V end was cut by 3 bases, the J end by 7 bases, with 12 bases between.